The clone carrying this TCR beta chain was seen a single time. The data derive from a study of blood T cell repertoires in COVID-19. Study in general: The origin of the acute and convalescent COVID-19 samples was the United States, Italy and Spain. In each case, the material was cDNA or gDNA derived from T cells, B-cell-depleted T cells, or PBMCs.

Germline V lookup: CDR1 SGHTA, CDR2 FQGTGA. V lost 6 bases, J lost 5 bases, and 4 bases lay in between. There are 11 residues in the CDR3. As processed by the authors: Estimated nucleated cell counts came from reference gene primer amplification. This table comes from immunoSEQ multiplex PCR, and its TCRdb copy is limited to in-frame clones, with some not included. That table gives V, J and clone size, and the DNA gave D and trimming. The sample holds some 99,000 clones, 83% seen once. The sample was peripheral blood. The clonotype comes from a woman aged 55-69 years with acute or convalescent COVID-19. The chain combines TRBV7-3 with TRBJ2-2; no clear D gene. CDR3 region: CASSSTGELFF. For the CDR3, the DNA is TGTGCCAGCAGTAGTACCGGGGAGCTGTTTTTT.